The clone carrying this TCR beta chain has just a few counts. The antigen remains undetermined. The entry originates in a study of pediatric ulcerative colitis. The CDR3 length is 12 residues. Trimming removed 7 bases at V and 7 bases at J, with 16 bases between. Germline CDR1 reads SQVTM; CDR2 reads ANQGSEA. Findings and limits, study-wide: Clonal expansions reduced rectal repertoire diversity in acute severe colitis.

Only in-frame clones appear in the TCRdb table, and some are missing; sequencing was by immunoSEQ multiplex PCR. The table records around 65,000 clones, 70% to 85% of them present only once. The sample was blood. This receptor was identified in a boy aged 10-17 years with moderate ulcerative colitis. The chain joins TRBV29-1 to TRBJ1-2; D may be TRBD1 (6 bases). CDR3 nucleotides: TGCAGCGGAGGGGGTAGGGATCTTGGCTACACCTTC. It specifies CSGGGRDLGYTF.